This T cell receptor (beta chain) is drawn from a study of naive and memory T cell subsets. The study's findings and limits: Possibly reflecting memory cells re-expressing CD45RA, a few larger clonotypes occurred in naive repertoires, especially CD8.

Trimming cost V 7 bases and J 1 base; bases outside gene matches: 5. The CDR3 has 14 amino acids. Germline V gene lookup returns CDR1 MNHEY and CDR2 SVGAGI. Comment on this clonotype: Its antigen is unknown.

Two oligonucleotides, mixed equimolar, formed the beta constant-region primer covering TRBC1 and TRBC2. The ligated cDNA underwent four PCR rounds using SP2 and nested alpha and beta constant-region primers. TCRdb called the UMI-ligation and nested PCR reads again in MiXCR, with one record for every CDR3 protein. This sample has approximately 140,000 distinct CDR3 sequences, with roughly a fifth found just once. V and J are TRBV6-5 and TRBJ2-3; 7 bases fit TRBD1. The sample comprised naive CD8+ T cells from blood. The clonotype was recovered from a human donor in good health. CDR3 in DNA: TGTGCCAGCACAAACAGGGGACGCACAGATACGCAGTATTTT. It translates to CASTNRGRTDTQYF.